This TCR beta chain came from a study of blood T cell repertoires in COVID-19. Study as a whole: Researchers got acute and convalescent COVID-19 samples from the United States, Italy and Spain. PBMCs, B-cell-depleted T cells, or T cells provided the cDNA or gDNA that made up the material.

The germline gives CDR1 SGHTA, CDR2 FQGNSA. V lost 5 bases, J lost 1 base, and 14 bases lay in between. The CDR3 is 15 residues long. Original analysis: How many nucleated cells were present was estimated from reference gene primer amplification. Repertoires were generated with immunoSEQ multiplex PCR, while TCRdb's copy carries only in-frame clones and drops some. The V and J calls and the clone size are those of that table, but D and trimming were determined from the DNA. The sample consists of tens of thousands of clones, about 84% of them appearing once. The rearrangement uses TRBV7-2 and TRBJ1-1; possible D gene TRBD1, 6 bases. This clonotype was obtained from a man between 60 and 75 years old with acute or convalescent COVID-19. Sample: peripheral blood. In DNA, the CDR3 is TGTGCCAGCAGCCCCGGGACAAAAAGGAACACTGAAGCTTTCTTT. This gives the protein CASSPGTKRNTEAFF.